This is a list of T cell receptor beta chains from one sample in a study of OX40 agonist ivuxolimab in advanced cancers. This table comes from immunoSEQ multiplex PCR, and its TCRdb copy is limited to in-frame clones, with some not included. Here the sample spans approximately 76,000 clones, 85% being singletons. Material: CD4+ or CD8+ T cells sorted from blood, obtained in a trial of the OX40 agonist ivuxolimab. These receptors came from an adult with an advanced solid tumor such as melanoma, head and neck, liver or kidney cancer. CDR3s include the opening cysteine and the closing phenylalanine or tryptophan. The D gene is left open where the match is weak. Clone size is shown for a subset of rows, as once, few, many or a class of expanded clone.

D gene: TRBD2
clone size: .
J gene: TRBJ2-1
V gene: TRBV5-1
CDR3 protein: CASSLRTSGVPSSYNEQFF
CDR3 DNA: TGCGCCAGCAGCTTGAGGACTAGCGGGGTCCCGAGCTCCTACAATGAGCAGTTCTTC

D gene: .
clone size: once
J gene: TRBJ2-7
V gene: TRBV2
CDR3 protein: CASSETYEQYF
CDR3 DNA: TGTGCCAGCAGCGAAACCTACGAGCAGTACTTC

D gene: TRBD1
clone size: .
J gene: TRBJ1-2
V gene: TRBV29-1
CDR3 protein: CSVGQGMDYGYTF
CDR3 DNA: TGCAGCGTTGGACAGGGCATGGACTATGGCTACACCTTC

D gene: .
clone size: .
J gene: TRBJ1-2
V gene: TRBV6-6
CDR3 protein: CASRPGAQYGYTF
CDR3 DNA: TGTGCCAGCAGGCCGGGCGCACAGTATGGCTACACCTTC

D gene: TRBD1
clone size: .
J gene: TRBJ1-6
V gene: TRBV19
CDR3 protein: CATTQGTLYNSPLHF
CDR3 DNA: TGTGCCACGACACAGGGGACCTTATATAATTCACCCCTCCACTTT

D gene: TRBD1
clone size: .
J gene: TRBJ2-4
V gene: TRBV6-1
CDR3 protein: CASSEGTGYGIQYF
CDR3 DNA: TGTGCCAGCAGTGAAGGGACAGGGTATGGCATTCAGTACTTC

D gene: .
clone size: .
J gene: TRBJ2-3
V gene: TRBV2
CDR3 protein: CASRLERADTQYF
CDR3 DNA: TGTGCCAGCCGGCTAGAGAGGGCAGATACGCAGTATTTT

D gene: .
clone size: once
J gene: TRBJ2-1
V gene: TRBV27
CDR3 protein: CASSLKISYNEQFF
CDR3 DNA: TGTGCCAGCAGTCTTAAGATCTCCTACAATGAGCAGTTCTTC

D gene: TRBD2
clone size: .
J gene: TRBJ2-5
V gene: TRBV5-4
CDR3 protein: CASSSGTSGGETQYF
CDR3 DNA: TGTGCCAGCAGCAGCGGGACTAGCGGGGGAGAGACCCAGTACTTC

D gene: .
clone size: .
J gene: TRBJ1-1
V gene: TRBV19
CDR3 protein: CASTSLGGVGTEAFF
CDR3 DNA: TGTGCCAGTACCTCTCTGGGGGGGGTTGGCACTGAAGCTTTCTTT

D gene: TRBD2
clone size: .
J gene: TRBJ2-1
V gene: TRBV5-1
CDR3 protein: CASSLLSGGASGLYNEQFF
CDR3 DNA: TGCGCCAGCAGCTTATTGAGCGGGGGGGCCTCAGGACTTTACAATGAGCAGTTCTTC

D gene: TRBD1
clone size: .
J gene: TRBJ2-7
V gene: TRBV5-1
CDR3 protein: CASSLAGTGPYEQYF
CDR3 DNA: TGCGCCAGCAGCTTGGCGGGGACAGGGCCCTACGAGCAGTACTTT

D gene: TRBD2
clone size: once
J gene: TRBJ2-3
V gene: TRBV7-2
CDR3 protein: CASSRRLAGTDTQYF
CDR3 DNA: TGTGCCAGCAGCCGCAGACTAGCAGGCACAGATACGCAGTATTTT

D gene: .
clone size: .
J gene: TRBJ2-5
V gene: TRBV2
CDR3 protein: CASSGGGLQETQYF
CDR3 DNA: TGTGCCAGCAGTGGCGGCGGACTACAAGAGACCCAGTACTTC

D gene: .
clone size: .
J gene: TRBJ1-1
V gene: TRBV6-4
CDR3 protein: CASSAKGGATNTEAFF
CDR3 DNA: TGTGCCAGCAGTGCAAAGGGGGGGGCCACGAACACTGAAGCTTTCTTT

D gene: .
clone size: .
J gene: TRBJ1-5
V gene: TRBV18
CDR3 protein: CASSPQRDGQPQHF
CDR3 DNA: TGTGCCAGCTCACCACAGAGGGACGGTCAGCCCCAGCATTTT

D gene: .
clone size: .
J gene: TRBJ2-7
V gene: TRBV12-5
CDR3 protein: CASGQKGRAGRYSYEQYF
CDR3 DNA: TGTGCTAGTGGACAAAAAGGTCGGGCAGGACGTTACTCCTACGAGCAGTACTTC

D gene: TRBD1
clone size: .
J gene: TRBJ2-1
V gene: TRBV27
CDR3 protein: CASSSLTGLSEQFF
CDR3 DNA: TGTGCCAGCAGTTCCCTGACAGGGCTGAGCGAGCAGTTCTTC

D gene: .
clone size: .
J gene: TRBJ1-2
V gene: TRBV5-1
CDR3 protein: CASSLAETGYTF
CDR3 DNA: TGCGCCAGCAGCTTGGCCGAAACGGGCTACACCTTC

D gene: .
clone size: .
J gene: TRBJ2-7
V gene: TRBV7-2
CDR3 protein: CASSFLFSRGRTYEQYF
CDR3 DNA: TGTGCCAGCAGCTTCCTTTTTTCTCGTGGACGCACGTACGAGCAGTACTTC

D gene: TRBD1
clone size: .
J gene: TRBJ2-7
V gene: TRBV14
CDR3 protein: CASSRRQGGSYEQYF
CDR3 DNA: TGTGCCAGCAGCCGGCGACAGGGTGGGTCCTACGAGCAGTACTTC

D gene: TRBD2
clone size: .
J gene: TRBJ2-1
V gene: TRBV7-3
CDR3 protein: CASQKTSGENEQFF
CDR3 DNA: TGTGCCAGCCAAAAAACTAGCGGGGAGAATGAGCAGTTCTTC

D gene: .
clone size: once
J gene: TRBJ2-3
V gene: TRBV14
CDR3 protein: CASSQVAYPGDTQYF
CDR3 DNA: TGTGCCAGCAGCCAAGTCGCCTATCCGGGAGATACGCAGTATTTT

D gene: .
clone size: .
J gene: TRBJ1-2
V gene: TRBV29-1
CDR3 protein: CSVGGRGHGYTF
CDR3 DNA: TGCAGCGTTGGAGGTCGAGGGCATGGCTACACCTTC

D gene: .
clone size: .
J gene: TRBJ2-7
V gene: TRBV6-1
CDR3 protein: CASSEWQGDNEQYF
CDR3 DNA: TGTGCCAGCAGTGAATGGCAGGGCGACAACGAGCAGTACTTC

D gene: .
clone size: .
J gene: TRBJ1-6
V gene: TRBV5-6
CDR3 protein: CASSFGQYNSPLHF
CDR3 DNA: TGTGCCAGCAGCTTCGGACAGTATAATTCACCCCTCCACTTT

D gene: .
clone size: once
J gene: TRBJ2-1
V gene: TRBV25-1
CDR3 protein: CASMYAGSYNEQFF
CDR3 DNA: TGTGCCAGCATGTACGCGGGCTCCTACAATGAGCAGTTCTTC

D gene: TRBD1
clone size: .
J gene: TRBJ2-1
V gene: TRBV4-1
CDR3 protein: CASSQGGTGGGEQFF
CDR3 DNA: TGCGCCAGCAGCCAAGGGGGGACAGGGGGAGGTGAGCAGTTCTTC

D gene: TRBD1
clone size: .
J gene: TRBJ1-1
V gene: TRBV29-1
CDR3 protein: CSAEFQGAFTEAFF
CDR3 DNA: TGCAGCGCCGAATTCCAGGGGGCTTTCACTGAAGCTTTCTTT

D gene: .
clone size: .
J gene: TRBJ1-5
V gene: TRBV6-5
CDR3 protein: CASSYSGGDNQPQHF
CDR3 DNA: TGTGCCAGCAGTTACTCGGGGGGGGACAATCAGCCCCAGCATTTT

D gene: .
clone size: few
J gene: TRBJ1-5
V gene: TRBV10-3
CDR3 protein: CAISESVDRVGQPQHF
CDR3 DNA: TGTGCCATCAGTGAGTCAGTAGATAGGGTAGGTCAGCCCCAGCATTTT

D gene: TRBD1
clone size: once
J gene: TRBJ2-5
V gene: TRBV5-1
CDR3 protein: CASSVGPGTGGETQYF
CDR3 DNA: TGCGCCAGCAGCGTTGGACCCGGGACAGGGGGTGAGACCCAGTACTTC

D gene: TRBD1
clone size: .
J gene: TRBJ1-4
V gene: TRBV5-1
CDR3 protein: CASSFGDSNSLFF
CDR3 DNA: TGCGCCAGCAGCTTCGGGGACAGCAACTCACTGTTTTTT

D gene: .
clone size: .
J gene: TRBJ2-1
V gene: TRBV4-2
CDR3 protein: CASSQELDLYNEQFF
CDR3 DNA: TGTGCCAGCAGCCAAGAACTGGACCTTTACAATGAGCAGTTCTTC

D gene: .
clone size: .
J gene: TRBJ2-6
V gene: TRBV6-1
CDR3 protein: CAAPVGSGANVLTF
CDR3 DNA: TGTGCCGCGCCAGTGGGGTCTGGGGCCAACGTCCTGACTTTC

D gene: TRBD1
clone size: few
J gene: TRBJ1-1
V gene: TRBV29-1
CDR3 protein: CSVLTGSNTEAFF
CDR3 DNA: TGCAGCGTCTTGACAGGGTCGAACACTGAAGCTTTCTTT

D gene: .
clone size: .
J gene: TRBJ1-2
V gene: TRBV7-2
CDR3 protein: CASSSDTVYGYTF
CDR3 DNA: TGTGCCAGCAGCTCTGACACCGTCTATGGCTACACCTTC

D gene: TRBD2
clone size: .
J gene: TRBJ2-7
V gene: TRBV6-6
CDR3 protein: CASSRVQTSGEEQYF
CDR3 DNA: TGTGCCAGCAGCCGCGTCCAAACTAGCGGGGAGGAGCAGTACTTC

D gene: .
clone size: .
J gene: TRBJ2-7
V gene: TRBV18
CDR3 protein: CASSPTGGTSYEQYF
CDR3 DNA: TGTGCCAGCTCACCAACAGGCGGAACGTCCTACGAGCAGTACTTC

D gene: .
clone size: .
J gene: TRBJ1-2
V gene: TRBV30
CDR3 protein: CACSRQGNAYGYTF
CDR3 DNA: TGTGCCTGTTCCCGTCAGGGAAATGCGTATGGCTACACCTTC

D gene: TRBD1
clone size: .
J gene: TRBJ2-7
V gene: TRBV29-1
CDR3 protein: CSVGTGTGTYKQYF
CDR3 DNA: TGCAGCGTTGGTACCGGGACAGGTACCTACAAGCAGTACTTC

D gene: TRBD2
clone size: .
J gene: TRBJ2-3
V gene: TRBV10-3
CDR3 protein: CAISQGLAGRTDTQYF
CDR3 DNA: TGTGCCATCAGCCAGGGACTAGCGGGTCGCACAGATACGCAGTATTTT

D gene: .
clone size: .
J gene: TRBJ1-5
V gene: TRBV5-6
CDR3 protein: CASSRDKGQPQHF
CDR3 DNA: TGTGCCAGCAGCCGGGACAAGGGACAGCCCCAGCATTTT

D gene: TRBD1
clone size: .
J gene: TRBJ1-5
V gene: TRBV7-9
CDR3 protein: CASSWGQGVSNQPQHF
CDR3 DNA: TGTGCCAGCAGCTGGGGACAGGGTGTGAGCAATCAGCCCCAGCATTTT

D gene: .
clone size: .
J gene: TRBJ1-1
V gene: TRBV7-9
CDR3 protein: CASSSPSQGGTEAFF
CDR3 DNA: TGTGCCAGCAGCTCGCCCAGCCAGGGCGGCACTGAAGCTTTCTTT

D gene: .
clone size: .
J gene: TRBJ1-1
V gene: TRBV7-3
CDR3 protein: CASSPGHQNTEAFF
CDR3 DNA: TGTGCCAGCAGCCCAGGACATCAGAACACTGAAGCTTTCTTT

D gene: .
clone size: .
J gene: TRBJ2-1
V gene: TRBV30
CDR3 protein: CAWSVRGGQFF
CDR3 DNA: TGTGCCTGGAGTGTACGGGGTGGGCAGTTCTTC

D gene: TRBD1
clone size: few
J gene: TRBJ2-7
V gene: TRBV7-6
CDR3 protein: CASSAWTGGSEQYF
CDR3 DNA: TGTGCCAGCAGCGCCTGGACAGGGGGCTCCGAGCAGTACTTC